This T cell receptor (beta chain) was recorded in a study of beta chain features in type 1 diabetes. Study-wide findings and caveats: Shorter TCRB CDR3s, moderately but significantly so, marked every one of the four CD4+ subsets in Type 1 diabetes patients.

Concerning this clone: Antigen specificity is unknown. The same CDR3 arises from other DNA sequences in this sample as well.

Every isolated RNA sample was fully reverse transcribed, so sequencing captured expressed TCRB transcripts. Sequenced by immunoSEQ multiplex PCR; TCRdb stores in-frame clones only, minus some. Of about 160,000 clones in the sample, 7% to 9% were seen once. V lost 1 base and J 4 bases, leaving 12 bases between the germline ends. This CDR3 comprises 14 residues. From germline, CDR1 is SGHRS and CDR2 YFSETQ. Specimen: central memory CD4+ T cells from blood. This receptor was identified in a man younger than 35 with type 1 diabetes. The chain uses TRBV5-1 and TRBJ2-7; D is unclear. The CDR3, as DNA: TGCGCCAGCAGCTTGAGGCAGGCCTCATACGAGCAGTACTTC. It yields the protein CASSLRQASYEQYF.